The rows below give T cell receptor beta chains drawn from one sample of a study of T cell responses to AZD1222 COVID-19 vaccine. Assay used: immunoSEQ multiplex PCR; TCRdb lists only in-frame clones, some missing. The sample lists roughly 84,000 clones, approximately 83% occurring once. Sequenced material: peripheral blood, taken 28 days after the second AZD1222 dose. These receptors were collected from an adult who received the AZD1222 COVID-19 vaccine. Both conserved end residues are part of each CDR3. Each record gives: V gene, clone size, CDR3 protein. Not all rows give a size; the values are once, few, many and, for expanded clones, a class.

>TRBV4-3|.
CASSQGGRLAGAEQFF
>TRBV19|.
CASSIDYTGELFF
>TRBV29-1|.
CSVCGRSNTEAFF
>TRBV2|.
CASTEDGNSGQPQHF
>TRBV4-3|.
CASSPKILDPGGLGAGNTIYF
>TRBV18|.
CASSPASRADEQYF
>TRBV27|.
CASSRGLGNTGELFF
>TRBV5-4|once
CASSRAGGSYPQETQYF
>TRBV7-9|.
CASSIRQGSGELFF
>TRBV5-6|.
CASSLSGTGEHGYTF
>TRBV2|.
CASSTELYGYTF
>TRBV6-6|.
CASSRDGYEQYF
>TRBV5-1|.
CASSLPGGYGYTF
>TRBV6-5|.
CASKLRYTGELFF
>TRBV7-9|.
CASSTWKGLAGVNEQFF
>TRBV2|once
CASSAIDGETQYF
>TRBV6-4|.
CASRATGAYGYTF
>TRBV20-1|medium-sized
CSASNPTGELFF
>TRBV3-1/TRBV3-2|.
CASSQDPGSSGELFF
>TRBV7-3|few
CASSPTGNPYEQYF
>TRBV7-9|once
CASSLEGGRRTDTQYF
>TRBV9|.
CASSVASGPSETDTQYF
>TRBV18|.
CASSPEYIQYF
>TRBV11-3|.
CASSRQGGSYEQYF